The rows below give T cell receptor beta chains drawn from one sample of a study of cytomegalovirus exposure and HLA in healthy donors. Clones were sequenced by immunoSEQ multiplex PCR, and TCRdb holds only the in-frame ones, with some missing. The repertoire holds 110,000 or so clones, with around 77% as singletons. Sequencing input: PBMCs. Every receptor here comes from a man between 50 and 59 years old in good health and CMV-seropositive. Both conserved end residues are part of each CDR3. Fields, in order: clone size, V gene, D gene, J gene, CDR3 DNA, CDR3 protein. The D gene is left open where the match is weak. The size of a clone is reported for some rows only, either as once, few or many, or as a class for expanded clones.

NA,TRBV5-1,NA,TRBJ1-1,TGCGCCAGCAGGGCGGGGGGCGCGAACACTGAAGCTTTCTTT,CASRAGGANTEAFF
few,TRBV6-6,NA,TRBJ1-3,TGTGCCAGCAGCTTTGACAGGCCGTTCTCTGGAAACACCATATATTTT,CASSFDRPFSGNTIYF
once,TRBV9,NA,TRBJ1-4,TGTGCCAGCAGCGTAGCGGAGGGGACCGGACTGTTTTTT,CASSVAEGTGLFF
once,TRBV7-9,NA,TRBJ1-5,TGTGCCAGCAGCGACTTCGGGCCCCAGCATTTT,CASSDFGPQHF
few,TRBV10-3,TRBD2,TRBJ2-3,TGTGCCATCAAAAGTAGCGGGGGAACAGATACGCAGTATTTT,CAIKSSGGTDTQYF
NA,TRBV9,NA,TRBJ1-3,TGTGCCAGCAGCGGGGCGCTGGGAAACACCATATATTTT,CASSGALGNTIYF
NA,TRBV2,TRBD2,TRBJ2-5,TGTGCCAGCAGTGACCGACTAGCGGGGGGGGAGACCCAGTACTTC,CASSDRLAGGETQYF
NA,TRBV7-2,TRBD2,TRBJ2-3,TGTGCCAGCAGCTACGGACTAGCGGGGGGGTACACAGATACGCAGTATTTT,CASSYGLAGGYTDTQYF
once,TRBV19,NA,TRBJ2-3,TGTGCCAGTAGTATAGTGCGGCTCTCGGGCACAGATACGCAGTATTTT,CASSIVRLSGTDTQYF
NA,TRBV7-2,NA,TRBJ2-5,TGTGCCAGCAGCTTAGGACTATGGCAAGAGACCCAGTACTTC,CASSLGLWQETQYF
medium-sized,TRBV2,TRBD2,TRBJ2-7,TGTGCCAGCTCAAGCGGGAGGGCCTACGAGCAGTACTTC,CASSSGRAYEQYF
NA,TRBV7-9,TRBD1,TRBJ2-7,TGTGCCAGCAGCTTAATTGGGACAGGGGTGAGGGAGCAGTACTTC,CASSLIGTGVREQYF
NA,TRBV4-1,NA,TRBJ1-5,TGCGCCAGCAGCCAAGATTGGGGCAGCAATCAGCCCCAGCATTTT,CASSQDWGSNQPQHF
NA,TRBV19,NA,TRBJ1-1,TGTGCCAGTAGTCCACTACAGGGTCACACTGAAGCTTTCTTT,CASSPLQGHTEAFF
NA,TRBV6-6,NA,TRBJ1-3,TGTGCCAGCAGTCCCCCCCCGGGAAACACCATATATTTT,CASSPPPGNTIYF
NA,TRBV11-2,TRBD1,TRBJ2-7,TGTGCCAGCAGCTTAGAACAGGGGCACTACGAGCAGTACTTC,CASSLEQGHYEQYF
NA,TRBV7-9,TRBD2,TRBJ2-1,TGTGCCAGCACCGGGGGACTAGTCTCCTACAATGAGCAGTTCTTC,CASTGGLVSYNEQFF
few,TRBV5-1,TRBD1,TRBJ1-2,TGCGCCAGCAGCTTGAAGACAGGGCCTGGGAGTGAAGACACCTTC,CASSLKTGPGSEDTF
NA,TRBV15,NA,TRBJ1-5,TGTGCCACCAGCAGAGCGGGGGGGGCTTATCAGCCCCAGCATTTT,CATSRAGGAYQPQHF
NA,TRBV5-4,NA,TRBJ1-6,TGTGCCAGCAGCTTGGGGGGGGGTGTGACCTATAATTCACCCCTCCACTTT,CASSLGGGVTYNSPLHF
NA,TRBV28,TRBD1,TRBJ1-4,TGTGCCAGCAGTCCTGGGACAGGGAGTGAAAAACTGTTTTTT,CASSPGTGSEKLFF
few,TRBV7-9,TRBD2,TRBJ2-7,TGTGCCAGCAGCTTAACGGGGGGTGTCCACGAGCAGTACTTC,CASSLTGGVHEQYF
NA,TRBV7-9,TRBD1,TRBJ1-5,TGTTCCAGCGCTCGGCTGGGTGGGACAGGGGTGAATCAGCCCCAGCATTTT,CSSARLGGTGVNQPQHF
NA,TRBV5-1,TRBD1,TRBJ2-7,TGCGCCAGCGGCCCGGGACAGCCCTACGAGCAGTACTTC,CASGPGQPYEQYF
NA,TRBV10-1,NA,TRBJ2-1,TGCGCCAGCAGTTTCGACAGTAGCTCCTACAATGAGCAGTTCTTC,CASSFDSSSYNEQFF
NA,TRBV27,TRBD2,TRBJ2-1,TGTGCCAGCAGTTTGAGGCTAGCGGGAGTTGAGCAGTTCTTC,CASSLRLAGVEQFF
NA,TRBV7-9,TRBD2,TRBJ2-5,TGTGCCAGCAGCTTTAGTCTAGCGGGGAAAGAGACCCAGTACTTC,CASSFSLAGKETQYF
NA,TRBV5-1,NA,TRBJ1-4,TGCGCCAGCAGCCCCAGTGCAACTAATGAAAAACTGTTTTTT,CASSPSATNEKLFF
NA,TRBV6-1,NA,TRBJ2-7,TGTGCCACCAGTGTGTACGGCTACGAGCAGTACTTC,CATSVYGYEQYF
NA,TRBV5-4,TRBD2,TRBJ2-3,TGTGCCAGCAGCCTTGGAGCGGGGGCATCCACAGATACGCAGTATTTT,CASSLGAGASTDTQYF
NA,TRBV6-5,NA,TRBJ2-7,TGTGCCAGCGGTTTTTACTCCAAGCCGAGCGAGCAGTACTTC,CASGFYSKPSEQYF
NA,TRBV5-6,NA,TRBJ1-3,TGTGCCAGCAGCTTAACTAACACCATATATTTT,CASSLTNTIYF
once,TRBV14,TRBD2,TRBJ2-3,TGTGCCAGCAGCCAAGAATCCCTAGCGGGGGGTCTCGCAGATACGCAGTATTTT,CASSQESLAGGLADTQYF
once,TRBV4-2,NA,TRBJ1-1,TGTGCCAGCAGCCAAGACCTAAACACTGAAGCTTTCTTT,CASSQDLNTEAFF
NA,TRBV18,NA,TRBJ1-5,TGTGCCAGCTCACCTGACAGTCACAATCAGCCCCAGCATTTT,CASSPDSHNQPQHF
NA,TRBV29-1,NA,TRBJ2-7,TGCAGCGTTGACTTCGGGGACGAGCAGTACTTC,CSVDFGDEQYF
once,TRBV6-1,TRBD2,TRBJ2-5,TGTGCCAGCAACCTTAGCGGGAGCGGCGGAGAGACCCAGTACTTC,CASNLSGSGGETQYF
few,TRBV5-4,TRBD1,TRBJ1-4,TGTGCCAGCAGCCAAAACAGGGGAGAAAAACTGTTTTTT,CASSQNRGEKLFF
NA,TRBV6-5,NA,TRBJ1-4,TGTGCCAGCAGTTACCGGACAGAGGGTGGAGAAAAACTGTTTTTT,CASSYRTEGGEKLFF
NA,TRBV6-6,NA,TRBJ1-5,TGTGCCAGCAGTTACTACGGGGGCAATCAGCCCCAGCATTTT,CASSYYGGNQPQHF